Detailed here is one T cell receptor beta chain. No antigen is known for it. The V gene lost 3 bases and the J gene lost 4 bases, with 8 bases spanning the gap. The CDR3 runs to 13 residues. Germline V gene data show CDR1 as ENHRY and CDR2 as SYGVKD. This sample was taken from a study of T cells in narcolepsy. Clones were read by immunoSEQ multiplex PCR, and TCRdb kept only the in-frame ones, dropping some. The sample includes 15,000 to 20,000 clones, 55% to 80% of them seen just once. Study-level results: Autoreactive HCRT-specific and TRIB2-specific clonotypes were marked in same-patient CSF-versus-blood CD4+ comparisons. Blood of same and different patients, but not healthy controls, reportedly held recurring autoreactive clonotypes.

This TCR derives from a human donor with narcolepsy. This chain joins TRBV10-3 and TRBJ2-3; unclear D gene. The specimen was CD45RA- memory CD8+ T cells from PBMCs. The CDR3: CAISDVRPDTQYF. CDR3 bases: TGTGCCATCAGTGATGTTAGGCCAGATACGCAGTATTTT.